This T cell receptor beta chain originates from a study of OX40 agonist ivuxolimab in advanced cancers. Whole-study results and caveats: Expanded peripheral T cells had an undetermined antigen specificity.

V lost 5 bases and J lost 0, with 14 bases in between. Per the germline V gene, CDR1 is GTSNPN and CDR2 is SVGIG (reference sequence). CDR3 length: 15 residues. This table comes from immunoSEQ multiplex PCR, and its TCRdb copy is limited to in-frame clones, with some not included. The sample contains about 64,000 clones, around four fifths of which appear only once. With regard to this clone: Antigen unknown.

The clonotype was recovered from an adult with an advanced solid tumor such as melanoma, head and neck, liver or kidney cancer. Sequenced material: CD4+ or CD8+ T cells sorted from blood, taken in a trial of the OX40 agonist ivuxolimab. The J gene is TRBJ1-5, the V gene TRBV30; TRBD1 is a possible D gene (5 bases). The CDR3 is CAWLGTADSNQPQHF. The CDR3 bases are TGTGCCTGGCTAGGGACGGCTGATAGCAATCAGCCCCAGCATTTT.